This note documents a single T cell receptor beta chain sequence. What it recognizes is unknown. Only in-frame clones appear in the TCRdb table, and some are missing; sequencing was by immunoSEQ multiplex PCR. Here the sample spans around 140,000 clones, approximately 85% being singletons. This sample is drawn from a study of T cell responses to AZD1222 COVID-19 vaccine. The study, taken as a whole, reports: Reports say nearly half of spike-specific TCRs go after unmutated variant regions. Among AZD1222 vaccinees, only five to seven were seropositive at baseline.

Germline CDR1 reads SGHNT; CDR2 reads YENEEA. The CDR3 runs to 13 residues. Trimming at V came to 8 bases and at J to 1 base, leaving 1 base not matched to a gene. The clonotype originates from an adult who received the MenACWY meningococcal vaccine as a control. V usage is TRBV11-3 and J usage is TRBJ2-2; TRBD1 aligns across 7 bases. Material: peripheral blood, obtained 28 days after the second dose of the MenACWY control vaccine. Written as DNA, the CDR3 is TGTGCCAGCGGGGACAGGAACACCGGGGAGCTGTTTTTT. This encodes CASGDRNTGELFF.